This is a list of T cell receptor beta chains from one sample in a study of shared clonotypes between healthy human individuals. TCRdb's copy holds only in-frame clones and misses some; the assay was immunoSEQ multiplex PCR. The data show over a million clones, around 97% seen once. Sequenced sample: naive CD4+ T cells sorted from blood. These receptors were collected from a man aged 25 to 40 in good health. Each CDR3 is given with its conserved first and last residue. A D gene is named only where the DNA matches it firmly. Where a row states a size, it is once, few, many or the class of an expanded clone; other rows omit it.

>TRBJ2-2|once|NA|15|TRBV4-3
CASSQDFPAAGELFF
TGCGCCAGCAGCCAAGATTTCCCGGCAGCCGGGGAGCTGTTTTTT
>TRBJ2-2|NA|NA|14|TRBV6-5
CASSFHIGAGELFF
TGTGCCAGCAGTTTTCACATCGGGGCCGGGGAGCTGTTTTTT
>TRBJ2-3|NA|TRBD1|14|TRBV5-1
CASSMGQGADTQYF
TGCGCCAGCAGCATGGGACAGGGAGCAGATACGCAGTATTTT
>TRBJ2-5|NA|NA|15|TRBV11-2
CASTRTRTAGETQYF
TGTGCCAGCACCCGGACTCGGACAGCGGGAGAGACCCAGTACTTC
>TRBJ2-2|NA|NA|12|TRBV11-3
CASSSDKEELFF
TGTGCCAGCAGCTCCGACAAGGAGGAGCTGTTTTTT
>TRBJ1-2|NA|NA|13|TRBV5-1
CASSLLRNYGYTF
TGCGCCAGCAGCTTGTTACGGAACTATGGCTACACCTTC
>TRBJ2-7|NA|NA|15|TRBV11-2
CASSSFARGSYEQYF
TGTGCCAGCAGCTCTTTCGCGCGAGGCTCCTACGAGCAGTACTTC
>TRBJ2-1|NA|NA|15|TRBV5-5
CASSWTGDSYNEQFF
TGTGCCAGCAGCTGGACGGGGGACTCCTACAATGAGCAGTTCTTC
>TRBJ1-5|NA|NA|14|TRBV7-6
CASSLRGINQPQHF
TGTGCCAGCAGCTTAAGAGGGATCAATCAGCCCCAGCATTTT
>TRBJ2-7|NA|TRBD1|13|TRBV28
CASRTGGLGEQYF
TGTGCCAGCCGGACAGGGGGCCTGGGAGAGCAGTACTTC
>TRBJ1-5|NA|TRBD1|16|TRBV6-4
CASSGTGEGGNQPQHF
TGTGCCAGCAGTGGGACAGGGGAGGGGGGCAATCAGCCCCAGCATTTT
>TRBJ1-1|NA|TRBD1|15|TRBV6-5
CASSQHRGLGTEAFF
TGTGCCAGCAGTCAACACAGGGGGTTGGGGACTGAAGCTTTCTTT
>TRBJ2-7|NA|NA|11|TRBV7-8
CASSLTYEQYF
TGTGCCAGCAGCTTAACCTACGAGCAGTACTTC
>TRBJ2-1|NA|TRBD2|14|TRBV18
CASSPGSGTTEQFF
TGTGCCAGCTCACCAGGTAGCGGGACCACTGAGCAGTTCTTC